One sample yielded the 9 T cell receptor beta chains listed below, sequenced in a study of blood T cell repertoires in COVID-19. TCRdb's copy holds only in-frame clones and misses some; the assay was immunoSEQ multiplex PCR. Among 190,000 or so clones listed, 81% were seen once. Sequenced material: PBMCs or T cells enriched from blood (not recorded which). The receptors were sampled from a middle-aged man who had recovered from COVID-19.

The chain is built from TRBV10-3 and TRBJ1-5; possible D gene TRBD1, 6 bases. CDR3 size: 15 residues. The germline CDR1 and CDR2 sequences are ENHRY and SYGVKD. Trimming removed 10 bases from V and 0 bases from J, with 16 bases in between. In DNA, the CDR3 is TGTGCCACAAAGGACAGTCCAAATAGCAATCAGCCCCAGCATTTT. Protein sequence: CATKDSPNSNQPQHF.

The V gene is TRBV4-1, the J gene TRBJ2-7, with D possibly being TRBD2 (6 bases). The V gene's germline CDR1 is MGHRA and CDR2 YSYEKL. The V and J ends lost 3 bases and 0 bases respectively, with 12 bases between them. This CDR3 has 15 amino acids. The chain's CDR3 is CASSQMGGFSYEQYF. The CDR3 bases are TGCGCCAGCAGCCAGATGGGGGGTTTCTCCTACGAGCAGTACTTC.

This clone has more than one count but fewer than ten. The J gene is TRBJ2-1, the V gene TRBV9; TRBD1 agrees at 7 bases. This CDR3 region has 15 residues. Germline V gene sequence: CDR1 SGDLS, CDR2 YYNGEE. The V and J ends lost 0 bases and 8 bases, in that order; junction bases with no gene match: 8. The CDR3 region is CASSVVGTAGDEQFF. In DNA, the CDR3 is TGTGCCAGCAGCGTAGTTGGGACAGCAGGCGATGAGCAGTTCTTC.

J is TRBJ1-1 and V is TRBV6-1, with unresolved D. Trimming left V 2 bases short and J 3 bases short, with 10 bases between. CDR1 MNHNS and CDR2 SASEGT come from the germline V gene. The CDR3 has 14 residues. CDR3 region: CASSEFSRDTEAFF. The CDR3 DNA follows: TGTGCCAGCAGTGAATTCAGTCGGGACACTGAAGCTTTCTTT.

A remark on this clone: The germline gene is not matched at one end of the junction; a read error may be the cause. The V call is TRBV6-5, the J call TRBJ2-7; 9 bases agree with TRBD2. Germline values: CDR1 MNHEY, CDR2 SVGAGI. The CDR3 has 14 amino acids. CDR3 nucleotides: TGCGGGGCCGCGAAGACTAGCGGCTCCTACGAGCAGTACTTC. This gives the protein CGAAKTSGSYEQYF.

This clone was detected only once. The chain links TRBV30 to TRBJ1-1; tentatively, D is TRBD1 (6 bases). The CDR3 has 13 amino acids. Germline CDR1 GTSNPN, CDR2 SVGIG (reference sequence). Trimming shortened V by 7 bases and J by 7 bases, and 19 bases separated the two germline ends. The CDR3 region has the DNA TGTGCCTCACGGGGGGGGGCCGGTGGTGAAGCTTTCTTT. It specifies CASRGGAGGEAFF.

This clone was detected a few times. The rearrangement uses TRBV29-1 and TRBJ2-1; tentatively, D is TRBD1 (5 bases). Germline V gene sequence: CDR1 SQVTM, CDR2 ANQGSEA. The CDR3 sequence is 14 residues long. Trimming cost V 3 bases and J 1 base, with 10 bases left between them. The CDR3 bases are TGCAGCGTTGACCAGGGTGGATCCTACAATGAGCAGTTCTTC. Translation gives CSVDQGGSYNEQFF.

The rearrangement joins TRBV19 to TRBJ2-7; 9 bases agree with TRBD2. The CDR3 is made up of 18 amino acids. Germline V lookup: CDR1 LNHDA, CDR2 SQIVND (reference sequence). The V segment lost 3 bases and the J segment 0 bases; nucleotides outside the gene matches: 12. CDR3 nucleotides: TGTGCCAGTAGTATTAGGGCTAGCGGGAAGAGAGACTCCTACGAGCAGTACTTC. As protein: CASSIRASGKRDSYEQYF.

In DNA, the CDR3 is TGCGCCAGCAGCTTTCTCCAGGGGGCCGCGAACACCGGGGAGCTGTTTTTT. It specifies CASSFLQGAANTGELFF. The chain carries TRBV5-1 and TRBJ2-2; 8 bases are a match to TRBD1. CDR3 length equals 17 residues. Trimming cost V 2 bases and J 0 bases; bases outside gene matches: 6. Germline lookup yields CDR1 SGHRS and CDR2 YFSETQ.